This TCR beta chain is drawn from a study of graft-versus-host responses after intestinal transplantation. The wider study: Recipients got multivisceral, liver-intestinal, or isolated intestinal transplants. Tacrolimus and steroids were given for 2 to 4 years to all recipients after anti-thymocyte globulin induction. Study results and limitations: Among circulating GvH clones, peak levels were associated with early post-transplant declines in HvG clones.

About this clone itself: Its antigen is not known.

Germline CDR1 and CDR2: MGHDK and SYGVNS. V lost 1 base to trimming and J lost 1 base, with 7 bases between them. There are 14 residues in the CDR3. TCRdb keeps only in-frame clones here, not all; method: immunoSEQ multiplex PCR. The sample consists of about 10,000 clones, around 92% of them appearing once. This sequence originates from a human patient who received an intestinal transplant, so some T cells may come from the graft donor. The rearrangement links TRBV25-1 to TRBJ1-2; D not resolved. The sample was PBMCs, taken approximately 10 weeks after transplant. DNA of the CDR3: TGTGCCAGCAGTGAATTCTCCGATAACTATGGCTACACCTTC. The encoded protein is CASSEFSDNYGYTF.